Below, 13 T cell receptor beta chains from the same sample are listed, as sequenced in a study of technical replicates of blood from several donors. The table came from immunoSEQ multiplex PCR; TCRdb's copy has only in-frame clones and leaves some out. Of around 67,000 clones listed, approximately 83% are singletons. Specimen: PBMCs. The receptors come from a human donor in good health. Some clones in this sample may be carry-over from other donors' samples.

The chain couples TRBV29-1 to TRBJ2-3; 9 bases match TRBD1. V was clipped by 1 base and J by 6 bases; unmatched bases: 8. CDR3 length: 15 amino acids. Germline lookup yields CDR1 SQVTM and CDR2 ANQGSEA. The CDR3 reads CSVEGGQGKSDTQYF. The DNA for the CDR3 is TGCAGCGTTGAAGGGGGACAGGGAAAGTCGGATACGCAGTATTTT.

V and J are TRBV5-1 and TRBJ2-7; D is undetermined. The germline CDR1 and CDR2 sequences are SGHRS and YFSETQ. Trimming removed 0 bases at V and 7 bases at J, with 11 bases between. This CDR3 region has 13 residues. CDR3 residues: CASSLGQLREQYF. CDR3 nucleotides: TGCGCCAGCAGCTTGGGTCAGTTGAGGGAGCAGTACTTC. Combining the CDR3 with reference TRBV5-1 and TRBJ2-7 gives the whole variable domain KAGVTQTPRYLIKTRGQQVTLSCSPISGHRSVSWYQQTPGQGLQFLFEYFSETQRNKGNFPGRFSGRQFSNSRSEMNVSTLELGDSALYLCASSLGQLREQYFGPGTRLTVT.

The chain links TRBV7-9 to TRBJ2-3; D is perhaps TRBD2 (6 bases). The V end lost 5 bases, the J end lost 6 bases, and 18 bases lay between the germline ends. CDR1 is SEHNR and CDR2 is FQNEAQ in the germline V gene (reference sequence). The CDR3 is made up of 15 amino acids. This chain's CDR3 is CASSERLGSLDTQYF. CDR3 nucleotide sequence: TGTGCCAGCAGCGAGAGACTAGGCTCATTGGATACGCAGTATTTT. Drawing the rest from reference TRBV7-9 and TRBJ2-3, the complete variable domain is DTGVSQNPRHKITKRGQNVTFRCDPISEHNRLYWYRQTLGQGPEFLTYFQNEAQLEKSRLLSDRFSAERPKGSFSTLEIQRTEQGDSAMYLCASSERLGSLDTQYFGPGTRLTVL.

V gene TRBV5-8 combines with J gene TRBJ2-3; D is perhaps TRBD2 (6 bases). CDR1 is SGHTS and CDR2 is YDEGEE in the germline V gene. The ends were cut back, 4 bases at V and 4 bases at J, with 16 bases in the middle. CDR3 size: 15 residues. DNA of the CDR3: TGTGCCAGCAGCGACCTACCATCGGGGGCAGATACGCAGTATTTT. It specifies CASSDLPSGADTQYF.

The chain recombines TRBV5-1 with TRBJ1-1, with a tentative D call TRBD1 (5 bases). The CDR3 runs to 13 residues. CDR1 SGHRS and CDR2 YFSETQ come from the germline V gene. V lost 5 bases and J 2 bases, leaving 10 bases between the germline ends. In DNA, the CDR3 is TGCGCCAGCAGGCAGGGAGGTAACACTGAAGCTTTCTTT. It specifies CASRQGGNTEAFF.

The chain employs TRBV5-1 and TRBJ1-1; possibly TRBD1 for D (5 bases). CDR1 and CDR2 (germline): SGHRS, YFSETQ. The V end was cut by 4 bases, the J end by 3 bases, with 16 bases between. The length of the CDR3 is 15 residues. In DNA form, the CDR3 reads TGCGCCAGCAGCGCCCGGGGGGGTGGGGACACTGAAGCTTTCTTT. This encodes CASSARGGGDTEAFF.

The CDR3 nucleotides are TGTGCCAGCAGTTACTCGATTACAGGGAGCTCCTACGAGCAGTACTTC. This translates into CASSYSITGSSYEQYF. This sequence joins TRBV6-5 and TRBJ2-7, with TRBD1 as a possible D gene (6 bases). Germline CDR1 and CDR2: MNHEY and SVGAGI. This CDR3 region has 16 residues. V was clipped by 0 bases and J by 0 bases, with 12 bases between them.

The CDR3 DNA reads as TGTGCCAGCAGGGGGGGAGGGTCGCCCTACGAGCAGTACTTC. It yields the protein CASRGGGSPYEQYF. This sequence joins TRBV6-5 and TRBJ2-7; 7 bases are a match to TRBD2. V trimming: 6 bases; J trimming: 2 bases; junction bases outside the gene matches: 7. There are 14 residues in the CDR3. CDR1 and CDR2 from the germline V gene are MNHEY and SVGAGI.

This chain connects TRBV19 to TRBJ1-5, with D perhaps matching TRBD1 (6 bases). CDR1 and CDR2 (germline): LNHDA, SQIVND (reference sequence). The CDR3 extends over 16 amino acids. Trimming stripped 8 bases from V and 4 bases from J, with 21 bases between. The CDR3 sequence is CASPLRGKIGNQPQHF. The CDR3 coding sequence is TGTGCCAGTCCCCTAAGGGGGAAGATCGGGAATCAGCCCCAGCATTTT.

V gene TRBV5-4 combines with J gene TRBJ2-3, with 7 positions matching TRBD2. There are 16 residues in the CDR3. Germline lookup yields CDR1 SGHNT and CDR2 YYREEE (reference sequence). Germline trimming cut 3 bases from V and 0 bases from J; bases unmatched to any gene: 7. The CDR3 loop reads CASSSELARSTDTQYF. The CDR3 DNA reads TGTGCCAGCAGCTCCGAACTAGCGCGTAGCACAGATACGCAGTATTTT.

The gene calls are TRBV7-2 and TRBJ2-3; 9 bases match TRBD2. This CDR3 has 16 residues. Trimming at V came to 4 bases and at J to 5 bases, leaving 10 bases not matched to a gene. Germline CDR1 reads SGHTA; CDR2 reads FQGNSA. CDR3: CASSYVWRGGIDTQYF. In DNA, the CDR3 is TGTGCCAGCAGCTACGTATGGCGGGGGGGAATAGATACGCAGTATTTT.

This clone appeared a few times. The CDR3 bases are TGTGCCAGTAGTATAGAGGGGGCCCGTAAAGAGACCCAGTACTTC. This encodes CASSIEGARKETQYF. The chain joins TRBV19 to TRBJ2-5, with a possible D match to TRBD1 (6 bases). The V end lost 0 bases, the J end lost 3 bases, and 11 bases lay between the germline ends. Looked up from germline, CDR1 is LNHDA and CDR2 is SQIVND (reference sequence). The CDR3 contains 15 residues.

Here the CDR3 reads CASSRSDSQETQYF. The CDR3 nucleotides are TGTGCCAGCAGCAGATCGGACAGCCAAGAGACCCAGTACTTC. The V call is TRBV11-3, the J call TRBJ2-5, with a weak D call TRBD1 (6 bases). The V and J ends lost 5 bases and 1 base respectively, with 11 bases between them. Germline CDR1 reads SGHNT; CDR2 reads YENEEA. This CDR3 spans 14 amino acids. The full variable domain, with the rest looked up from reference TRBV11-3 and TRBJ2-5, is EAGVVQSPRYKIIEKKQPVAFWCNPISGHNTLYWYLQNLGQGPELLIRYENEEAVDDSQLPKDRFSAERLKGVDSTLKIQPAELGDSAVYLCASSRSDSQETQYFGPGTRLLVL.